This T cell receptor (beta chain) was identified during a study of cytomegalovirus exposure and HLA in healthy donors. Study findings and constraints: Presence/absence analyses assumed roughly uniform sequencing depth across donors, which may not hold. Usually a TCR sequence was rare, but some public TCRs were found in many donors.

PCR employed 60 Vbeta and 13 Jbeta primers. The data were produced by immunoSEQ multiplex PCR, yet TCRdb's version contains in-frame clones alone and is incomplete. Seen here are 200,000 to 250,000 clones, roughly 90% observed once, and the top ten hold roughly 0.99%. On this clone: Its target is unknown.

Trimming cost V 1 base and J 7 bases, with 8 bases left between them. Germline V gene sequence: CDR1 MNHNS, CDR2 SASEGT. The CDR3 has 13 residues. The clonotype was recovered from a woman between 18 and 29 years old in good health and CMV-seronegative. The V call is TRBV6-1, the J call TRBJ2-1; D remains ambiguous. The sample comprised PBMCs. CDR3 loop: CASSEVYGNEQFF. The CDR3 nucleotides read TGTGCCAGCAGTGAAGTGTACGGGAATGAGCAGTTCTTC.